This is a list of T cell receptor beta chains from one sample in a study of cytomegalovirus exposure and HLA in healthy donors. The protocol was immunoSEQ multiplex PCR, while the TCRdb copy is restricted to in-frame clones and leaves out a portion. The repertoire holds over 90,000 clones, with 55% to 80% as singletons. The material sequenced was PBMCs. Every receptor here comes from a human donor in good health. Both conserved end residues are part of each CDR3. D genes are given only for firm matches. Where a row states a size, it is once, few, many or the class of an expanded clone; other rows omit it.

>TRBJ2-7|TRBD2|.|TRBV4-2
CASSPTPGLAGIAYEQYF
TGTGCCAGCAGCCCCACCCCAGGACTAGCGGGTATCGCCTACGAGCAGTACTTC
>TRBJ2-2|TRBD1|.|TRBV7-9
CASSLALGQANTGELFF
TGTGCCAGCAGCTTAGCGCTTGGACAGGCGAACACCGGGGAGCTGTTTTTT
>TRBJ1-5|.|.|TRBV19
CASSIVEGVDQPQHF
TGTGCCAGTAGTATAGTAGAGGGGGTAGATCAGCCCCAGCATTTT
>TRBJ1-1|TRBD1|.|TRBV5-1
CASSLLGQVGGNTEAFF
TGCGCCAGCAGCTTGTTGGGACAGGTCGGGGGGAACACTGAAGCTTTCTTT
>TRBJ1-2|.|.|TRBV27
CASSSHSGAYGYTF
TGTGCCAGCAGTTCCCACTCTGGGGCCTATGGCTACACCTTC
>TRBJ2-5|.|few|TRBV10-2
CASSEWGPPGETQYF
TGCGCCAGCAGTGAATGGGGTCCTCCGGGGGAGACCCAGTACTTC
>TRBJ1-2|.|.|TRBV7-9
CASSLEGWEYGYTF
TGTGCCAGCAGCTTAGAAGGGTGGGAGTATGGCTACACCTTC
>TRBJ2-2|TRBD2|.|TRBV5-1
CASSLEAGRPGELFF
TGCGCCAGCAGCTTGGAAGCCGGGAGGCCCGGGGAGCTGTTTTTT
>TRBJ1-5|.|.|TRBV6-5
CATGDNSNQPQHF
TGTGCCACGGGAGATAATAGCAATCAGCCCCAGCATTTT
>TRBJ2-7|.|.|TRBV30
CAWSVQGSGTRAYEQYF
TGTGCCTGGAGTGTACAGGGAAGCGGGACTCGAGCCTACGAGCAGTACTTC
>TRBJ2-2|TRBD2|.|TRBV19
CASRELAGSPGELFF
TGTGCCAGTAGAGAACTAGCGGGTTCTCCCGGGGAGCTGTTTTTT
>TRBJ2-7|TRBD2|.|TRBV5-1
CASSLGIGLAGFEQYF
TGCGCCAGCAGCTTGGGTATCGGACTAGCGGGATTTGAGCAGTACTTC
>TRBJ1-5|.|.|TRBV19
CASSQGFQPQHF
TGTGCCAGTAGTCAGGGGTTTCAGCCCCAGCATTTT
>TRBJ1-4|TRBD1|.|TRBV7-9
CASRNTGGGEEKLFF
TGTGCCAGCAGAAACACAGGGGGCGGGGAAGAAAAACTGTTTTTT
>TRBJ2-1|TRBD2|.|TRBV4-1
CASSQAAAGAYNEQFF
TGCGCCAGCAGCCAAGCTGCGGCGGGAGCTTACAATGAGCAGTTCTTC
>TRBJ1-5|TRBD1|.|TRBV5-1
CASSFGTGEDNQPQHF
TGCGCCAGCAGCTTCGGGACAGGGGAGGACAATCAGCCCCAGCATTTC
>TRBJ2-3|TRBD1|.|TRBV11-1
CASSSWTGTTDTQYF
TGTGCCAGCAGCTCTTGGACAGGAACCACAGATACGCAGTATTTT
>TRBJ2-7|.|.|TRBV9
CASSVAPQYEQYF
TGTGCCAGCAGCGTAGCCCCCCAATACGAGCAGTACTTC
>TRBJ2-7|TRBD2|.|TRBV7-2
CASRRGEGLVGAYEQYF
TGTGCCAGCAGACGCGGCGAGGGACTAGTTGGGGCCTACGAGCAGTACTTC
>TRBJ2-1|.|few|TRBV5-1
CASSLTGNNEQFF
TGCGCCAGCAGCTTGACAGGGAACAATGAGCAGTTCTTC
>TRBJ2-3|.|.|TRBV5-4
CASRIGADTQYF
TGTGCCAGCCGAATAGGGGCAGATACGCAGTATTTT
>TRBJ2-5|.|.|TRBV4-2
CASSQDIGIGGETQYF
TGTGCCAGCAGCCAAGATATCGGTATTGGAGGGGAGACCCAGTACTTC
>TRBJ2-1|TRBD2|.|TRBV9
CASSTGTSSSNEQFF
TGTGCCAGCAGCACCGGGACTAGCTCTTCCAATGAGCAGTTCTTC
>TRBJ1-5|.|.|TRBV11-1
CASSPDSNNQPQHF
TGTGCCAGCAGCCCAGACAGCAACAATCAGCCCCAGCATTTT
>TRBJ2-7|.|many|TRBV5-6
CASSQGSGAYEQYF
TGTGCCAGCAGCCAGGGGAGCGGTGCCTACGAGCAGTACTTC
>TRBJ2-5|.|.|TRBV5-6
CASSSDIFETQYF
TGTGCCAGCAGCTCTGACATATTTGAGACCCAGTACTTC
>TRBJ2-7|.|.|TRBV4-1
CASSQEVQYEQYF
TGCGCCAGCAGCCAAGAAGTACAATACGAGCAGTACTTC
>TRBJ2-7|.|.|TRBV5-1
CASSSTASSYEQYF
TGCGCCAGCAGCTCGACAGCGAGCTCCTACGAGCAGTACTTC
>TRBJ2-6|TRBD2|.|TRBV27
CASSLDEREAFSGANVLTF
TGTGCCAGCAGTTTAGATGAGCGGGAGGCCTTCTCTGGGGCCAACGTCCTGACTTTC
>TRBJ2-7|.|.|TRBV5-8
CASSFDSGYEQYF
TGTGCCAGCAGCTTCGATTCGGGGTACGAGCAGTACTTC
>TRBJ2-7|.|.|TRBV27
CASSLSETNNYEQYF
TGTGCCAGCAGTTTATCCGAGACTAACAATTACGAGCAGTACTTC
>TRBJ2-2|TRBD2|few|TRBV5-4
CASSTHSGRAGTGELFF
TGTGCCAGCAGCACCCATAGCGGGAGGGCGGGGACCGGGGAGCTGTTTTTT
>TRBJ2-1|TRBD2|.|TRBV2
CASSEFEGPLAGSYNEQFF
TGTGCCAGCAGTGAATTTGAGGGCCCACTAGCGGGCTCCTACAATGAGCAGTTCTTC
>TRBJ2-1|TRBD2|.|TRBV5-1
CASSSSGRTYNEQFF
TGCGCCAGCAGCTCCAGCGGGAGGACCTACAATGAGCAGTTCTTC
>TRBJ2-3|.|few|TRBV6-1
CASSPPGDTQYF
TGTGCCAGCAGTCCCCCGGGGGATACGCAGTATTTT
>TRBJ2-1|.|few|TRBV6-1
CASRGTLSENEQFF
TGTGCCAGCAGGGGGACATTATCGGAGAATGAGCAGTTCTTC
>TRBJ2-7|.|few|TRBV11-2
CASSEAGTEQYF
TGTGCCAGCAGCGAGGCGGGGACCGAGCAGTACTTC
>TRBJ1-5|TRBD1|.|TRBV7-8
CASSRRTGRRSNQPQHF
TGTGCCAGCAGCCGGCGGACAGGGAGACGTAGCAATCAGCCCCAGCATTTT
>TRBJ2-5|.|.|TRBV21-1
CASSYYSGVGQETQYF
TGTGCCAGCAGCTATTATTCAGGGGTGGGTCAAGAGACCCAGTACTTC
>TRBJ2-7|TRBD2|few|TRBV4-1
CASSRTGTSGSYEQYF
TGCGCCAGCAGCCGTACTGGGACTAGCGGGAGCTACGAGCAGTACTTC
>TRBJ2-1|.|many|TRBV6-1
CASSEGLEWGEQFF
TGTGCCAGCAGTGAAGGACTAGAGTGGGGTGAGCAGTTCTTC
>TRBJ2-7|.|.|TRBV4-2
CASSADSTPTYEQYF
TGTGCCAGCAGCGCGGACAGCACTCCTACCTACGAGCAGTACTTC
>TRBJ2-3|.|.|TRBV6-6
CASSWAGGGTDTQYF
TGTGCCAGCAGTTGGGCTGGAGGGGGCACAGATACGCAGTATTTT
>TRBJ1-1|.|once|TRBV6-1
CASRETVNTEAFF
TGTGCCAGCAGGGAAACAGTAAACACTGAAGCTTTCTTT
>TRBJ2-3|TRBD2|.|TRBV4-2
CASSQENWGLAASTDTQYF
TGTGCCAGCAGCCAAGAGAATTGGGGACTAGCGGCCAGCACAGATACGCAGTATTTT
>TRBJ2-3|.|once|TRBV15
CATSSSRGFSDTQYF
TGTGCCACCAGCAGTAGCAGGGGATTTTCAGATACGCAGTATTTT
>TRBJ1-5|.|.|TRBV28
CASRPATATNQPQHF
TGTGCCAGCAGGCCAGCGACAGCTACCAATCAGCCCCAGCATTTT
>TRBJ2-7|TRBD1|.|TRBV30
CAWTVYRTGQSYEQYF
TGTGCCTGGACGGTATACCGGACAGGGCAATCCTACGAGCAGTACTTC
>TRBJ2-1|TRBD2|.|TRBV27
CASSTSLIRGLAGHSYNEQFF
TGTGCCAGCAGTACCTCTCTGATACGAGGACTAGCGGGGCATTCCTACAATGAGCAGTTCTTC
>TRBJ2-1|.|.|TRBV5-4
CASSLVGGEQFF
TGTGCCAGCAGCTTGGTCGGGGGAGAGCAGTTCTTC
>TRBJ2-6|.|.|TRBV7-3
CASSLIRDFGAGANVLTF
TGTGCCAGCAGCTTAATCCGGGACTTTGGAGCTGGGGCCAACGTCCTGACTTTC
>TRBJ2-5|TRBD1|.|TRBV5-1
CASSPRTGLGQETQYF
TGCGCCAGCAGCCCACGGACAGGGTTGGGCCAAGAGACCCAGTACTTC
>TRBJ2-7|TRBD2|few|TRBV11-3
CASSLLADYEQYF
TGTGCCAGCAGCTTACTAGCGGACTACGAGCAGTACTTC
>TRBJ1-1|TRBD1|.|TRBV11-2
CASRPSDRGLQAFF
TGTGCCAGCAGGCCGTCGGACAGGGGGCTTCAAGCTTTCTTT
>TRBJ1-5|.|.|TRBV19
CASSWVGANQPQHF
TGTGCCAGTAGTTGGGTTGGGGCCAATCAGCCCCAGCATTTT
>TRBJ1-3|TRBD1|.|TRBV29-1
CSVRGLRDSIHGNTIYF
TGCAGCGTTCGAGGATTACGGGACAGCATCCATGGAAACACCATATATTTT
>TRBJ1-5|.|.|TRBV15
CATSKQDTLNQPQHF
TGTGCCACCAGCAAACAGGACACGTTGAATCAGCCCCAGCATTTT